This TCR beta chain is from a study of blood T cell repertoires in COVID-19. The repertoire was sequenced with immunoSEQ multiplex PCR; TCRdb's copy has only in-frame clones and lacks some. The sample shows hundreds of thousands of clones, 83% of them seen only once. The sequencing input was peripheral blood. This TCR came from a woman in her forties or fifties with acute or convalescent COVID-19.

Here the CDR3 DNA reads TGCAGTGCTAGTGAAGGGGGAAATCAGCCCCAGCATTTT. Translated, it gives CSASEGGNQPQHF. J is TRBJ1-5 and V is TRBV20-1; maybe TRBD1 (6 bases). V lost 3 bases, J lost 4 bases, and 10 bases lay in between. Per the germline V gene, CDR1 is DFQATT and CDR2 is SNEGSKA (reference sequence). The CDR3 has 13 amino acids.